Below, 21 T cell receptor beta chains from the same sample are listed, as sequenced in a study of radiotherapy plus CTLA-4 blockade in lung cancer. Here immunoSEQ multiplex PCR was the method, and the copy in TCRdb shows in-frame clones only, minus some. The sample has tens of thousands of clones; around 76% are singletons. Sequenced here: peripheral blood, sampled from a patient treated with radiotherapy plus ipilimumab. Receptor source: a human donor with non-small cell lung cancer who had a partial response to radiotherapy plus ipilimumab. Some clones in this sample may be carry-over from other donors' samples.

This rearrangement joins TRBV19 to TRBJ1-4; 7 bases match TRBD1. This CDR3 has 14 amino acids. Germline V gene data show CDR1 as LNHDA and CDR2 as SQIVND (reference sequence). V dropped 7 bases and J dropped 5; count of bases not matched to a gene: 7. In DNA form, the CDR3 reads TGTGCCAGTAAGACGACAGGGCCAAATGAAAAACTGTTTTTT. Amino acid sequence: CASKTTGPNEKLFF.

The rearrangement links TRBV30 to TRBJ1-5, with D possibly being TRBD1 (6 bases). V was pared by 0 bases and J by 6 bases, with 18 bases between. Per the germline V gene, CDR1 is GTSNPN and CDR2 is SVGIG (reference sequence). The CDR3 has 16 amino acids. CDR3 nucleotide sequence: TGTGCCTGGAGTGTCGGTGCAGGGGTGTTAGGTCAGCCCCAGCATTTT. Translation gives CAWSVGAGVLGQPQHF.

In its sample, this clone was seen once. This chain connects TRBV28 to TRBJ2-7; 8 positions agree with TRBD1. Germline V gene lookup returns CDR1 MDHEN and CDR2 SYDVKM. V gave up 6 bases and J gave up 3 bases; unmatched junction bases: 7. The CDR3 is 14 amino acids. CDR3 sequence: CASRIGQGYYEQYF. In DNA, the CDR3 is TGTGCCAGCAGGATTGGACAGGGATACTACGAGCAGTACTTC.

This chain joins TRBV10-1 and TRBJ2-1; 10 nucleotides agree with TRBD2. CDR3 length: 19 residues. After removal of 4 bases from V and 0 bases from J, the junction contained 12 bases not matched to a gene. Germline V CDR1 and CDR2: WNHNN, SYGVQD (reference sequence). The CDR3 spells CASSGITSGKIRSYNEQFF. The CDR3, as DNA: TGCGCCAGCAGTGGGATTACTAGCGGGAAGATACGCTCCTACAATGAGCAGTTCTTC.

The chain has TRBV29-1 and TRBJ2-3; D possibly corresponds to TRBD1 (6 bases). V lost 5 bases, J lost 1 base, and 10 bases lay in between. This CDR3 has 13 amino acids. Germline V gives CDR1 SQVTM, CDR2 ANQGSEA. The CDR3 spells CSVTDRRTDTQYF. The CDR3 DNA reads as TGCAGCGTTACAGACAGGCGCACAGATACGCAGTATTTT.

The chain joins TRBV28 to TRBJ1-2; perhaps TRBD1 as D (6 bases). Deletions cut 2 bases from V and 7 bases from J, with 23 bases between. The CDR3 totals 17 residues. CDR1 is MDHEN and CDR2 is SYDVKM in the germline V gene. The CDR3 region is CASSLNRRAGEGGGYTF. The CDR3 nucleotides read TGTGCCAGCAGTTTAAATCGTAGGGCAGGGGAAGGAGGTGGCTACACCTTC.

This clone was detected only a few times. V usage is TRBV9 and J usage is TRBJ1-2, with 9 bases that match TRBD1. In germline, CDR1 is SGDLS, CDR2 YYNGEE. With V trimmed by 3 bases and J by 8 bases, 5 bases remained unmatched. The CDR3 runs 13 residues. For the CDR3, the DNA is TGTGCCAGCAGCGGGGGGACAGGGAACGGCTACACCTTC. Protein: CASSGGTGNGYTF.

V and J are TRBV28 and TRBJ1-5, with 10 bases that match TRBD1. This CDR3 contains 17 residues. The V and J ends lost 4 bases and 5 bases, in that order; junction bases with no gene match: 11. Germline V CDR1 and CDR2: MDHEN, SYDVKM. The CDR3 loop reads CASSSPSDRGRDQPQHF. In nucleotides, the CDR3 is TGTGCCAGCAGTTCCCCCTCGGACAGGGGGAGGGATCAGCCCCAGCATTTT.

This chain uses TRBV7-9 with TRBJ1-2; TRBD1 matches 7 bases. The CDR3 length is 13 residues. V dropped 1 base and J dropped 5; count of bases not matched to a gene: 1. The V gene's germline CDR1 is SEHNR and CDR2 FQNEAQ (reference sequence). The CDR3 here is CASSLVQGYGYTF. The CDR3 region has the DNA TGTGCCAGCAGCTTAGTACAGGGGTATGGCTACACCTTC. Based on the CDR3 plus reference TRBV7-9 and TRBJ1-2, the full variable domain is DTGVSQNPRHKITKRGQNVTFRCDPISEHNRLYWYRQTLGQGPEFLTYFQNEAQLEKSRLLSDRFSAERPKGSFSTLEIQRTEQGDSAMYLCASSLVQGYGYTFGSGTRLTVV.

The genes are TRBV5-6 and TRBJ2-1; TRBD2 agrees at 7 bases. CDR3 size: 15 residues. V was pared by 4 bases and J by 3 bases, with 7 bases of the junction left unmatched. Germline-derived CDR1 and CDR2 are SGHDT and YYEEEE. This chain's CDR3 is CASSTGLPSYNEQFF. In nucleotides, the CDR3 is TGTGCCAGCAGCACGGGACTACCTAGCTACAATGAGCAGTTCTTC.

The J gene is TRBJ2-1, the V gene TRBV29-1; 9 positions match TRBD2. Unmatched junction bases numbered 10, after V lost 5 bases and J lost 8 bases. The length of the CDR3 is 14 residues. Germline V gives CDR1 SQVTM, CDR2 ANQGSEA. The CDR3 reads CSVTGGRGGDEQFF. CDR3 bases: TGCAGCGTTACCGGCGGGAGGGGTGGCGATGAGCAGTTCTTC.

This sequence joins TRBV28 and TRBJ2-7; 10 bases line up with TRBD2. V trimming: 6 bases; J trimming: 7 bases; junction bases outside the gene matches: 6. This CDR3 has 13 residues. Germline values: CDR1 MDHEN, CDR2 SYDVKM. CDR3: CASRGIAGGEQYF. CDR3 in DNA: TGTGCCAGCAGGGGGATAGCGGGGGGAGAGCAGTACTTC.

The chain recombines TRBV19 with TRBJ1-6; TRBD1 agrees at 9 bases. J lost 8 bases, V lost 9 bases, and 5 bases had no gene match. Per germline, CDR1 LNHDA and CDR2 SQIVND (reference sequence). The CDR3 is made up of 13 amino acids. The CDR3 sequence is CASRGQGHSPLHF. CDR3 coding DNA: TGTGCCAGCCGGGGACAGGGACATTCACCCCTCCACTTT.

This clone appeared a single time. The V and J genes are TRBV7-9 and TRBJ2-5, with 7 bases matching TRBD1. The CDR3 is 13 residues long. The trim removed 6 bases at V and 5 bases at J, leaving 6 bases unmatched. Germline V gives CDR1 SEHNR, CDR2 FQNEAQ (reference sequence). The CDR3 region is CASRTGVGETQYF. In nucleotides, the CDR3 is TGTGCCAGCAGAACAGGGGTAGGGGAGACCCAGTACTTC.

The chain uses TRBV5-5 and TRBJ2-1, with D perhaps matching TRBD2 (5 bases). The CDR3 runs 15 residues. The V and J ends lost 0 bases and 8 bases respectively, with 15 bases between them. The V gene's germline CDR1 is SGHKS and CDR2 YYEKEE (reference sequence). The CDR3 DNA follows: TGTGCCAGCAGCTTGGCAGCGGTAGAAGCCTATGAGCAGTTCTTC. Its protein product is CASSLAAVEAYEQFF.

This clone was observed once. This rearrangement joins TRBV28 to TRBJ2-1, with D possibly being TRBD2 (5 bases). V was trimmed by 7 bases and J by 2 bases, leaving 15 bases between them. Germline values: CDR1 MDHEN, CDR2 SYDVKM. CDR3 length: 15 amino acids. This CDR3 reads CASKVVGETYNEQFF. In DNA, the CDR3 is TGTGCCAGCAAGGTAGTGGGAGAAACCTACAATGAGCAGTTCTTC.

V and J are TRBV18 and TRBJ2-7, with a tentative D call TRBD1 (5 bases). Looked up from germline, CDR1 is KGHSH and CDR2 is LQKENI. This CDR3 is built from 13 residues. V dropped 3 bases and J dropped 5 bases, with 11 bases sitting between them. For the CDR3, the DNA is TGTGCCAGCTCACCCGGCAGGGCCCACGAGCAGTACTTC. Residues: CASSPGRAHEQYF.

The chain couples TRBV9 to TRBJ2-1; weak D call: TRBD1 (6 bases). The CDR3 consists of 14 residues. V gave up 0 bases and J gave up 6 bases, with 10 bases separating them. Germline V lookup: CDR1 SGDLS, CDR2 YYNGEE. The chain's CDR3 is CASSVGGTLNEQFF. The CDR3 coding sequence is TGTGCCAGCAGCGTAGGTGGGACACTCAATGAGCAGTTCTTC.

This clone was seen a few times. The rearrangement links TRBV7-8 to TRBJ2-1; no clear D gene. Germline V CDR1 and CDR2: SGHVS, FQNEAQ. Trimming shortened V by 2 bases and J by 5 bases, and 7 bases separated the two germline ends. The CDR3 spans 13 residues. CDR3 nucleotides: TGTGCCAGCAGCTTATTCCAGAACAATGAGCAGTTCTTC. Amino acids: CASSLFQNNEQFF.

The V call is TRBV27, the J call TRBJ2-1, with TRBD2 identical over 9 bases. The V gene end was trimmed by 6 bases and the J gene end by 10 bases; junction bases not matched to a gene: 13. The CDR3 is made up of 15 amino acids. Germline V gives CDR1 MNHEY, CDR2 SMNVEV (reference sequence). The CDR3 DNA is TGTGCCAGCAGCGTAGGGGCGGGGGGGCCCTTGGAGCAGTTCTTC. It yields the protein CASSVGAGGPLEQFF.

J is TRBJ2-3 and V is TRBV6-6; a weak D match, TRBD2 (6 bases). Germline loops: CDR1 MNHNY, CDR2 SVGAGI (reference sequence). This CDR3 contains 15 residues. The V and J ends lost 5 bases and 2 bases respectively, with 14 bases between them. DNA of the CDR3: TGTGCCAGCAGTACAACGGGACTCTTCACAGATACGCAGTATTTT. Residues: CASSTTGLFTDTQYF.